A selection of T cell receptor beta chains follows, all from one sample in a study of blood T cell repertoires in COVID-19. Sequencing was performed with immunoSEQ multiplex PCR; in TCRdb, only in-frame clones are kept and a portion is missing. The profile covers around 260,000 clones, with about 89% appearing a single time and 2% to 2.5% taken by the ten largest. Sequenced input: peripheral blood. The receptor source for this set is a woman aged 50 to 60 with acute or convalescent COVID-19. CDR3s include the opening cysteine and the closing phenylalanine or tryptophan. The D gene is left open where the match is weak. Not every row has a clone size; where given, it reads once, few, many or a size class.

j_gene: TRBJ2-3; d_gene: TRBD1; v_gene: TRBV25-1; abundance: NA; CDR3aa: CASATGGTDTQYF; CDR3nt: TGTGCCAGCGCCACAGGGGGCACAGATACGCAGTATTTT
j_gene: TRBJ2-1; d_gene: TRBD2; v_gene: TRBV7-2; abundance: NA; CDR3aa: CASSLWASGIHEQFF; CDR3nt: TGTGCCAGCAGCTTATGGGCTAGCGGGATCCATGAGCAGTTCTTC
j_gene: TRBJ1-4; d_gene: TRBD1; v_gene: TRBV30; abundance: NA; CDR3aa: CAWSEPPGQGWEKLFF; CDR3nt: TGTGCCTGGAGCGAGCCTCCGGGACAGGGCTGGGAAAAACTGTTTTTT
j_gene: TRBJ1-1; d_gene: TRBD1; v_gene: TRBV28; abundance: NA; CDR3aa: CASSLGDRNGGEAFF; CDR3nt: TGTGCCAGCAGTTTGGGGGACAGGAACGGCGGTGAAGCTTTCTTT
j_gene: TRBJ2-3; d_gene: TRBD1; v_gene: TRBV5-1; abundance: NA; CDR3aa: CASSLTGTGLADTQYF; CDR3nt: TGCGCCAGCAGCTTGACCGGGACAGGGTTAGCAGATACGCAGTATTTT
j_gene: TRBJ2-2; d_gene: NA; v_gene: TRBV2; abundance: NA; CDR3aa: CASSEAGRETGELFF; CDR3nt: TGTGCCAGCAGTGAAGCGGGACGGGAGACCGGGGAGCTGTTTTTT
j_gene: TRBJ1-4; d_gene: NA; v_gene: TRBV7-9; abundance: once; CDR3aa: CASGAGVTNEKLFF; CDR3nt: TGTGCCAGCGGGGCAGGAGTAACTAATGAAAAACTGTTTTTT
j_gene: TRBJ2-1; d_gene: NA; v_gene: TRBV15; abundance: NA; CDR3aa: CATSRPRGEQFF; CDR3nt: TGTGCCACCAGCAGACCCCGCGGTGAGCAGTTCTTC
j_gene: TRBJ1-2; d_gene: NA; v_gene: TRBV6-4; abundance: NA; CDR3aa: CAISTLRDSGYTF; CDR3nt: TGTGCCATTTCGACGCTCAGGGACTCTGGCTACACCTTC
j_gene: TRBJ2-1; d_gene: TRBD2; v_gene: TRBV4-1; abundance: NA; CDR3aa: CASSHEREKANEQFF; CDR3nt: TGCGCCAGCAGCCACGAGCGGGAGAAGGCCAATGAGCAGTTCTTC
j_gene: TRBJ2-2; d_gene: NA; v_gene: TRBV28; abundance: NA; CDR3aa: CASSTTTGELFF; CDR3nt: TGTGCCAGCAGTACTACCACCGGGGAGCTGTTTTTT
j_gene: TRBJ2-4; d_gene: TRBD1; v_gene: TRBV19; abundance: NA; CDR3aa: CASSISQGFKNIQYF; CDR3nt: TGTGCCAGTAGTATCTCACAGGGGTTCAAAAACATTCAGTACTTC
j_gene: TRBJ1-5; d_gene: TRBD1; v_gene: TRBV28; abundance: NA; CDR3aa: CASSTAGTGGNQPQHF; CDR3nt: TGTGCCAGCAGCACCGCCGGGACAGGGGGCAATCAGCCCCAGCATTTT
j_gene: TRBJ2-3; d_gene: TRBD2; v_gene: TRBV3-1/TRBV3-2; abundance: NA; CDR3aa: CASSQAQREVDTQYF; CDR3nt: TGTGCCAGCAGCCAAGCTCAGCGGGAGGTAGATACGCAGTATTTT
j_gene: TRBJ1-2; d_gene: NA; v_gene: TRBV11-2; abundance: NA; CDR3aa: CASGDNRYGYTF; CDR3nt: TGTGCCAGCGGCGACAACCGCTATGGCTACACCTTC
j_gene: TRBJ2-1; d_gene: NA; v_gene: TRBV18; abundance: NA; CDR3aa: CASSPRNNEQFF; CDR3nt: TGTGCCAGCTCTCCGCGGAACAATGAGCAGTTCTTC
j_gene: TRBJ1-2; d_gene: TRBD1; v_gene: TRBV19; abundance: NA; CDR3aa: CASSRGTGASDGYTF; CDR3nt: TGTGCCAGTAGCCGCGGGACAGGGGCTTCTGATGGCTACACCTTC
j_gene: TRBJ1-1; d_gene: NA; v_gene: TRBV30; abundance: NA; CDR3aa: CAWSVRRGNTEAFF; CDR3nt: TGTGCCTGGAGTGTACGCCGGGGGAACACTGAAGCTTTCTTT
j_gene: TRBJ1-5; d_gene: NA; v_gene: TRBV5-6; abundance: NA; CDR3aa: CASSLSGAPGPQHF; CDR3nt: TGTGCCAGCAGCTTGTCAGGTGCCCCCGGGCCCCAGCATTTT
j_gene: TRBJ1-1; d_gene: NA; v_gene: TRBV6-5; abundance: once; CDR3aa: CASSTRTEAFF; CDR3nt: TGTGCCAGCAGTACGAGGACTGAAGCTTTCTTT
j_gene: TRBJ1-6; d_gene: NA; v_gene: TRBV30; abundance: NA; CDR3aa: CAWWGGYGDSPLHF; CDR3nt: TGTGCCTGGTGGGGAGGGTACGGGGACTCACCCCTCCACTTT
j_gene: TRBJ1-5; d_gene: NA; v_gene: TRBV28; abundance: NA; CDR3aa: CASSFFEGGDRYSNQPQHF; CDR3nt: TGTGCCAGCAGTTTTTTCGAAGGGGGAGACAGGTATAGCAATCAGCCCCAGCATTTT
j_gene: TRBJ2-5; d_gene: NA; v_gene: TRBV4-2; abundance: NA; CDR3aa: CASSPTGIETQYF; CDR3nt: TGTGCCAGCAGCCCTACAGGGATAGAGACCCAGTACTTC
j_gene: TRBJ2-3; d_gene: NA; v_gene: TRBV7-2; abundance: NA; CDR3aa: CASSPPRGAGDTQYF; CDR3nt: TGTGCCAGCAGCCCCCCTAGGGGAGCGGGAGATACGCAGTATTTT
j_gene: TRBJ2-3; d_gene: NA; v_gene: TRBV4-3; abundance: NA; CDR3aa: CASSQDRWPDTQYF; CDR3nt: TGCGCCAGCAGCCAAGATCGATGGCCAGATACGCAGTATTTT
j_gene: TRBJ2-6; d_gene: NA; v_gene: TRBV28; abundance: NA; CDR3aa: CASSLHSGANVLTF; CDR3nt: TGTGCCAGCAGTTTACACTCTGGGGCCAACGTCCTGACTTTC
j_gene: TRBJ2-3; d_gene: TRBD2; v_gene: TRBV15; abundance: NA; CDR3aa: CATSRDTRRLAGADTQYF; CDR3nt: TGTGCCACCAGCAGAGATACCCGGAGGCTAGCGGGAGCAGATACGCAGTATTTT
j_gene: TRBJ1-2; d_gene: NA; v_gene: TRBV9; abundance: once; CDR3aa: CASSSPPGYTF; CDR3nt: TGTGCCAGCAGTTCTCCCCCTGGCTACACCTTC
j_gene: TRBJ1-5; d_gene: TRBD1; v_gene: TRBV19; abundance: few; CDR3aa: CASSKDRGQDQPQHF; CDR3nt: TGTGCCAGTAGTAAGGACAGGGGGCAGGATCAGCCCCAGCATTTT
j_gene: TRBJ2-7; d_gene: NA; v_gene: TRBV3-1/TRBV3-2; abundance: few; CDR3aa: CASSPQGTDEQYF; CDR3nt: TGTGCCAGCAGTCCTCAGGGAACAGACGAGCAGTACTTC
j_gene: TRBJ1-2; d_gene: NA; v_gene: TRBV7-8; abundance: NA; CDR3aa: CASSREVTGSYGYTF; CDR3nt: TGTGCCAGCAGCCGAGAGGTGACAGGTTCCTATGGCTACACCTTC
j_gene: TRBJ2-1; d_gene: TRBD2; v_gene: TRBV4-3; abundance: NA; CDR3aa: CASSQGGESGSIYNEQFF; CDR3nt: TGCGCCAGCAGCCAAGGAGGGGAAAGCGGGAGTATCTACAATGAGCAGTTCTTC
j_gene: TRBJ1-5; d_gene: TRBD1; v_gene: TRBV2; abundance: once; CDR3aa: CASKQGGRLGNQPQHF; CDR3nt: TGTGCCAGCAAACAGGGGGGTCGTCTCGGCAATCAGCCCCAGCATTTT
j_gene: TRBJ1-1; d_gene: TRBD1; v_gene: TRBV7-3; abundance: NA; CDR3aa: CASSQGGTAAFF; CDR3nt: TGTGCCAGCAGCCAAGGGGGGACAGCGGCTTTCTTT
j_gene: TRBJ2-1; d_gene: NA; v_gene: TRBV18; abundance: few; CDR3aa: CASSPGGPAYNEQFF; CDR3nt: TGTGCCAGCTCACCCGGGGGGCCCGCTTATAATGAGCAGTTCTTC
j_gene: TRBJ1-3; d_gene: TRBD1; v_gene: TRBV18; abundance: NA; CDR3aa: CASSRPTGTARASGNTIYF; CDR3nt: TGTGCCAGCTCACGGCCGACAGGGACTGCAAGGGCCTCTGGAAACACCATATATTTT
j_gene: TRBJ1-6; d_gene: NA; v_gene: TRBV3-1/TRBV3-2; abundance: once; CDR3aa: CASSLANNSPLHF; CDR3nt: TGTGCCAGCAGCCTAGCGAATAATTCACCCCTCCACTTT
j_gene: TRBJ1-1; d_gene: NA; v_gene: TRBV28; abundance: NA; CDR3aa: CASSTPNSMNTEAFF; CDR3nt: TGTGCCAGCAGTACTCCCAATAGTATGAACACTGAAGCTTTCTTT
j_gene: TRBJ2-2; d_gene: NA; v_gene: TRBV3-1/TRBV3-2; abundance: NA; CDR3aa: CASSPGHEGELFF; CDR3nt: TGTGCCAGCAGCCCAGGACACGAAGGGGAGCTGTTTTTT
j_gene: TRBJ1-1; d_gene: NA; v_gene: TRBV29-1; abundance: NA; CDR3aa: CSGGDPGTEAFF; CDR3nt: TGCAGCGGTGGAGACCCGGGGACTGAAGCTTTCTTT
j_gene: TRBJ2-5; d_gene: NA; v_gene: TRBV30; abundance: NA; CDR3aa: CAYYDSKETQYF; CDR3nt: TGTGCCTACTACGACAGCAAAGAGACCCAGTACTTC
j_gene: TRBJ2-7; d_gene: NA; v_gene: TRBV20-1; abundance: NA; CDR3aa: CSAFNRDKQYF; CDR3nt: TGCAGTGCTTTTAACAGGGATAAGCAGTACTTC
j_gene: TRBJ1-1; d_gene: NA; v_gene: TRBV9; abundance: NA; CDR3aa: CASSVAGRGSEAFF; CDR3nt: TGTGCCAGCAGCGTAGCTGGCAGGGGATCTGAAGCTTTCTTT
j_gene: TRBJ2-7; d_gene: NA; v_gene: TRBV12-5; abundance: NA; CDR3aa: CASGPAGYEQYF; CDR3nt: TGTGCTAGTGGTCCGGCCGGGTACGAGCAGTACTTC
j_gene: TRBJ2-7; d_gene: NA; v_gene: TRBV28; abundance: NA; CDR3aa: CASSPLGYEQYF; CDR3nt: TGTGCCAGCAGCCCACTAGGCTACGAGCAGTACTTC
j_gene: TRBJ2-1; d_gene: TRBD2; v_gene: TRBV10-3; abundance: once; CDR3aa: CAISGVAGGRNEQFF; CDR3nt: TGTGCCATCAGTGGGGTAGCGGGAGGGCGTAATGAGCAGTTCTTC
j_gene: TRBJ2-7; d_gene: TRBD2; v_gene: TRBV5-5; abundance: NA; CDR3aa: CASSLVGTSGYEQYF; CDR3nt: TGTGCCAGCAGCTTGGTTGGGACTAGCGGCTACGAGCAGTACTTC